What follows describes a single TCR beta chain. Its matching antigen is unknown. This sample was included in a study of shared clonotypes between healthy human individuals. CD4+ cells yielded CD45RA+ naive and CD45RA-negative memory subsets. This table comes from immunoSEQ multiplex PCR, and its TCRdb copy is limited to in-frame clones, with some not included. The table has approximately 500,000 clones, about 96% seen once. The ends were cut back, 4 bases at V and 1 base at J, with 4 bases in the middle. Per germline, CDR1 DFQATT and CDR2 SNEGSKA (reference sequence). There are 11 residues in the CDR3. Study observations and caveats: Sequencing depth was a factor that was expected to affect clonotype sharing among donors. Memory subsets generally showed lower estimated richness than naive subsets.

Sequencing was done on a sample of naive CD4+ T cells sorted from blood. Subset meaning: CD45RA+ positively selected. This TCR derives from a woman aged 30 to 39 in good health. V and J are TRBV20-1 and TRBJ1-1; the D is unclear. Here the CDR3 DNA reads TGCAGTGCTACAGGGAACACTGAAGCTTTCTTT. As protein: CSATGNTEAFF.